Shown below are 15 T cell receptor beta chains from a single sample sequenced in a study of vaccination effects on CD4 cells after COVID-19. Their specific antigens are unknown. Antigen-specific CD4+ T cells were expanded (with viral peptide pools) by the ViraFEST assay ahead of sequencing. The culture ran for approximately 10 days before CD4+ T cells were isolated. Each person got two doses of an mRNA SARS-CoV-2 vaccine, BNT162b2 or mRNA-1273. Sequencing used immunoSEQ multiplex PCR; TCRdb keeps in-frame clones, though not all of them. The repertoire has some 30,000 clones, roughly 81% of them found once; the top ten carry more than 14%. The sample was CD4+ T cells from PBMCs cultured with HCoV-229E spike peptides, taken after COVID-19 vaccination. These receptors all stem from a human donor who received a COVID-19 vaccine.

The chain is built from TRBV19 and TRBJ1-2, with D possibly matching TRBD1 (6 bases). Germline V gives CDR1 LNHDA, CDR2 SQIVND (reference sequence). The length of the CDR3 is 15 residues. The V and J ends lost 5 bases and 5 bases respectively, with 18 bases between them. Here the CDR3 reads CASSEVQGVQYGYTF. The CDR3 nucleotides read TGTGCCAGTAGTGAGGTACAGGGTGTTCAGTATGGCTACACCTTC.

This clone has just a few counts. The gene calls are TRBV7-9 and TRBJ2-2, with a possible D match to TRBD2 (6 bases). This CDR3 has 18 residues. CDR1 and CDR2 from the germline V gene are SEHNR and FQNEAQ (reference sequence). V lost 3 bases and J 6 bases, leaving 23 bases between the germline ends. The CDR3 loop is CASSFSPGLVPGAGELFF. The CDR3 bases are TGTGCCAGCAGCTTTAGTCCGGGACTTGTTCCGGGTGCCGGGGAGCTGTTTTTT.

The V and J genes are TRBV28 and TRBJ2-3; 10 bases fit TRBD1. The V gene's germline CDR1 is MDHEN and CDR2 SYDVKM. The CDR3 extends over 14 amino acids. V lost 7 bases, J lost 2 bases, and 3 bases stayed unmatched. The CDR3 nucleotides are TGTGCCAGCACAGGACAGGGGGACACAGATACGCAGTATTTT. It yields the protein CASTGQGDTDTQYF.

The chain carries TRBV19 and TRBJ1-2; no clear D gene. Germline V gene data show CDR1 as LNHDA and CDR2 as SQIVND (reference sequence). This CDR3 is 14 amino acids long. Trimming took off 2 bases at V and 1 base at J, with 8 bases between the two ends. CDR3 residues: CASSISFGNYGYTF. CDR3 in DNA: TGTGCCAGTAGTATAAGTTTCGGTAACTATGGCTACACCTTC. The full variable domain, its missing parts supplied by reference TRBV19 and TRBJ1-2, is DGGITQSPKYLFRKEGQNVTLSCEQNLNHDAMYWYRQDPGQGLRLIYYSQIVNDFQKGDIAEGYSVSREKKESFPLTVTSAQKNPTAFYLCASSISFGNYGYTFGSGTRLTVV.

The rearrangement uses TRBV3-1 (or the pseudogene TRBV3-2) and TRBJ1-2; 11 bases are a match to TRBD1. CDR1 LGHDT and CDR2 YNNKEL come from the germline V gene (reference sequence). The CDR3 covers 16 residues. With V trimmed by 1 base and J by 4 bases, 5 bases remained unmatched. This CDR3 reads CASSQGTGGGGYGYTF. In DNA form, the CDR3 reads TGTGCCAGCAGCCAAGGGACAGGGGGCGGCGGCTATGGCTACACCTTC.

The chain combines TRBV7-9 with TRBJ2-1, with 7 bases fitting TRBD1. Germline V CDR1 and CDR2: SEHNR, FQNEAQ (reference sequence). This CDR3 spans 15 amino acids. V lost 4 bases and J lost 6; bases outside the gene matches: 9. CDR3 DNA: TGTGCCAGCAGCTCAGGACAGGCTCAGGGCAATGAGCAGTTCTTC. It specifies CASSSGQAQGNEQFF.

The CDR3, as DNA: TGTGCCACCAACCAGGGTACCGGAGGGATTTCACCCCTCCACTTT. It codes for CATNQGTGGISPLHF. J is TRBJ1-6 and V is TRBV2; maybe TRBD1 (5 bases). Germline values: CDR1 SNHLY, CDR2 FYNNEI. V lost 10 bases, J lost 9 bases, and 22 bases lay in between. This CDR3 has 15 residues.

The CDR3 nucleotides are TGCGCCAGCAGCCAAGCCTATAGGACCGGGGCCTCTAATCAGCCCCAGCATTTT. It encodes CASSQAYRTGASNQPQHF. V and J are TRBV4-1 and TRBJ1-5; tentative D call: TRBD1 (5 bases). The CDR3 is made up of 18 amino acids. Trimming shortened V by 1 base and J by 4 bases, and 20 bases separated the two germline ends. Germline V lookup: CDR1 MGHRA, CDR2 YSYEKL.

The rearrangement links TRBV6-5 to TRBJ1-5; D gene ambiguous. This CDR3 comprises 15 residues. Germline V gives CDR1 MNHEY, CDR2 SVGAGI. V was trimmed by 0 bases and J by 2 bases, leaving 8 bases between them. The CDR3 sequence is CASSYSFRGNQPQHF. CDR3 coding DNA: TGTGCCAGCAGTTACTCGTTTCGGGGCAATCAGCCCCAGCATTTT.

This rearrangement joins TRBV24-1 to TRBJ2-1, with 12 nucleotides matching TRBD1. This CDR3 region has 15 residues. Germline CDR1 is KGHDR and CDR2 is SFDVKD. With V trimmed by 3 bases and J by 9 bases, 5 bases remained unmatched. The DNA of the CDR3 is TGTGCCACCAGTGATCCGGGGACAGGGGGCGTTGAGCAGTTCTTC. Its protein is CATSDPGTGGVEQFF.

The chain has TRBV5-1 and TRBJ2-3; 8 bases fit TRBD1. V dropped 0 bases and J dropped 4; count of bases not matched to a gene: 1. The V gene's germline CDR1 is SGHRS and CDR2 YFSETQ. This CDR3 has 14 amino acids. In nucleotides, the CDR3 is TGCGCCAGCAGCTTGGCCAGGGGGCCAGATACGCAGTATTTT. Residues: CASSLARGPDTQYF.

This chain connects TRBV11-2 to TRBJ2-3, with 9 bases matching TRBD1. Germline CDR1 reads SGHAT; CDR2 reads FQNNGV. V was pared by 7 bases and J by 6 bases, with 11 bases of the junction left unmatched. This CDR3 region has 15 residues. DNA of the CDR3: TGTGCCAGCATCCCGGGACAGGGAAGTTTGGATACGCAGTATTTT. It codes for CASIPGQGSLDTQYF.

The rearrangement joins TRBV4-1 to TRBJ2-5, with TRBD1 matching over 10 bases. CDR1 is MGHRA and CDR2 is YSYEKL in the germline V gene. The CDR3 is made up of 19 amino acids. Germline trimming cut 2 bases from V and 2 bases from J; bases unmatched to any gene: 14. CDR3 DNA: TGCGCCAGCAGCCAAAGTCCCATACCCGGGACAGGGGAACAAGAGACCCAGTACTTC. Protein product: CASSQSPIPGTGEQETQYF.

A few counts support this clone. The rearrangement joins TRBV20-1 to TRBJ2-7; D gene unclear. Germline lookup yields CDR1 DFQATT and CDR2 SNEGSKA (reference sequence). CDR3 size: 11 residues. V was clipped by 0 bases and J by 9 bases, with 9 bases between them. The CDR3 nucleotides read TGCAGTGCTAGAGATCCCCCAGGGCAGTACTTC. Its translation is CSARDPPGQYF.

The rearrangement joins TRBV5-6 to TRBJ2-5; no reliable D call. The V end was cut by 0 bases, the J end by 7 bases, with 10 bases between. The CDR3 length is 13 residues. Germline V gene sequence: CDR1 SGHDT, CDR2 YYEEEE. CDR3 region: CASSLAAHGTQYF. Written as DNA, the CDR3 is TGTGCCAGCAGCTTGGCGGCCCATGGGACCCAGTACTTC.